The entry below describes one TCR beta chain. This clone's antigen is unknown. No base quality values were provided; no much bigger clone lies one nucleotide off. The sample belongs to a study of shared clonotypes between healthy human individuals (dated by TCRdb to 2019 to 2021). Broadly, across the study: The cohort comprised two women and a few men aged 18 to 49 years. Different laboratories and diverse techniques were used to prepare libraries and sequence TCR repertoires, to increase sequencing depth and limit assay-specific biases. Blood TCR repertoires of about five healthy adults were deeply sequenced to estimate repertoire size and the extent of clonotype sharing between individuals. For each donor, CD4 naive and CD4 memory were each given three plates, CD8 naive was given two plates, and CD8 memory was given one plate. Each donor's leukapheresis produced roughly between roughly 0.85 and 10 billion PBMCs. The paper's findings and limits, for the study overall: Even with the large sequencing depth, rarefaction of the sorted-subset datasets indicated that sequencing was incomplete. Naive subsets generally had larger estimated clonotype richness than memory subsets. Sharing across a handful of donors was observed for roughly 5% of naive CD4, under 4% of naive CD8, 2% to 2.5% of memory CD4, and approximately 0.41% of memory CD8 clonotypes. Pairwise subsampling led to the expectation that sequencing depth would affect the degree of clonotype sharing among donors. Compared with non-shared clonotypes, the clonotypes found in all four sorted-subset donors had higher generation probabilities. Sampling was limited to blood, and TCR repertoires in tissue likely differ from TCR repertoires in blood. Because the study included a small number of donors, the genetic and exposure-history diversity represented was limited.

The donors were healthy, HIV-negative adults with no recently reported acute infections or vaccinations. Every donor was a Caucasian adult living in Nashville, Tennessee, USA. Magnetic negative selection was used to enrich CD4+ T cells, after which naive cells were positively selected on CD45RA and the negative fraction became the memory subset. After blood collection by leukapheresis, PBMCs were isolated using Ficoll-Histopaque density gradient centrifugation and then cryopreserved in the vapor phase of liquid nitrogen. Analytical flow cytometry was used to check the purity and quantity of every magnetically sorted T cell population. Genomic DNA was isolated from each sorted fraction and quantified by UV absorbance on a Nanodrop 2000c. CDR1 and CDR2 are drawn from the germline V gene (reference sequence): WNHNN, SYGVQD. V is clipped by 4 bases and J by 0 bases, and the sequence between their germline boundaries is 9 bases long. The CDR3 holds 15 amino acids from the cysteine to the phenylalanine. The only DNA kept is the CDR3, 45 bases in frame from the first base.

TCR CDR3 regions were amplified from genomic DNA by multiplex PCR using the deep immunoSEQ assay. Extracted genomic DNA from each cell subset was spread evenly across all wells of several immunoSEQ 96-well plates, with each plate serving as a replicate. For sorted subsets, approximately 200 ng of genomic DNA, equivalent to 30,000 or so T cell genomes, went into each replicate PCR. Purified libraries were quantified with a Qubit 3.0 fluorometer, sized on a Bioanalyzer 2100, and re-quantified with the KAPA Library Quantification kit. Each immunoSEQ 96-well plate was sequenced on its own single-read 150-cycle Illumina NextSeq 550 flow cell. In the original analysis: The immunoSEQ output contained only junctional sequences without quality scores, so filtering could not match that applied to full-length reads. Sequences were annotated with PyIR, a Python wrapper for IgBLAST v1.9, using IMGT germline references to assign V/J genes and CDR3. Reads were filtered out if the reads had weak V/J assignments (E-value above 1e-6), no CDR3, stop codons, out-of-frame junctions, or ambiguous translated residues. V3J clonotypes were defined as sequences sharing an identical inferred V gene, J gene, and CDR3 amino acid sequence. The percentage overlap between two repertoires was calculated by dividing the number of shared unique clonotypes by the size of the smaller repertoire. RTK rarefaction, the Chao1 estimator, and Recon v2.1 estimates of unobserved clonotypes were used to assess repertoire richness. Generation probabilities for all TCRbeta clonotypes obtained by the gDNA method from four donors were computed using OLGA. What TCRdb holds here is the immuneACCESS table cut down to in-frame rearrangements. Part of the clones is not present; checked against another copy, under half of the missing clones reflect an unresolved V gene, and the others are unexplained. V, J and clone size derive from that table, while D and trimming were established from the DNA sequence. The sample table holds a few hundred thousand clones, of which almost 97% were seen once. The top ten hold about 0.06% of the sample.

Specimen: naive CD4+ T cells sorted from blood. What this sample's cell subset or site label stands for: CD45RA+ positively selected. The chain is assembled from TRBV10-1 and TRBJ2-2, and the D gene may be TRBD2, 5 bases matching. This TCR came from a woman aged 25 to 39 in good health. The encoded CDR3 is CASSVAGANTGELFF. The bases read TGCGCCAGCAGTGTTGCGGGCGCGAACACCGGGGAGCTGTTTTTT.